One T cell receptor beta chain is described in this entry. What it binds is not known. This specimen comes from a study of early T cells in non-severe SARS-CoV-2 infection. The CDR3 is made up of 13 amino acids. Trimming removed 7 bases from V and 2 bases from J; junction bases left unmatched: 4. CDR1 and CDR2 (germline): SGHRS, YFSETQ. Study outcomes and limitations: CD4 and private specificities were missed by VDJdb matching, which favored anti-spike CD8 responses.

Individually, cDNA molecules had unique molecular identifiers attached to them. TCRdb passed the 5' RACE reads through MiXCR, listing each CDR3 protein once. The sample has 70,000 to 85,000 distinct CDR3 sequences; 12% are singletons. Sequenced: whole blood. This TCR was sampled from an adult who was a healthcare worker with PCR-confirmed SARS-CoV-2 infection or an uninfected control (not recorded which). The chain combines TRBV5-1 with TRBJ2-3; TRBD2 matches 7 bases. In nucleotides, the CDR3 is TGCGCCAGCGGCGGGAGCAACACAGATACGCAGTATTTT. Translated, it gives CASGGSNTDTQYF.